This TCR beta chain appears in the sequencing data of a study of CD8+CD57+ T cells in acquired aplastic anemia (dated by TCRdb to 2016 to 2018). Study-wide context: DNA extracted from sorted CD4+ and CD8+ cells had a mean of approximately 3.3 ug, with a range of about 0.18 to 27.4 ug. General conclusions and limits of the study: CD8+ Simpson's diversity did not differ significantly between patients and healthy controls (P=0.060). Although 25 to 30 CD8+ CDR3 sequences were shared by patients and controls, these sequences appeared highly expressed in patients and within the immunodominant clones of patients.

In the study, sorted CD4+ and CD8+ blood T cells from patients with severe aplastic anemia and from healthy subjects underwent deep sequencing of TCR repertoires. Ficoll-Paque density gradient centrifugation was used to isolate peripheral blood mononuclear cells. Before DNA extraction, CD4+ and CD8+ T cells were sorted by FACS or by magnetic beads. Comments on this clonotype: The target of this receptor is not known. Per-nucleotide qualities are absent, and no much larger clonotype sits a single base away.

Genomic DNA was used as template for profiling of TCR beta VDJ combinations and CDR3 sequences. An Illumina HiSeq 2000 was the platform used for TCR repertoire sequencing. Turning to the authors' computational methods: Repertoires were assessed using TRBV/TRBJ rearrangement plots, CDR3 size and DJ length profiles, and Simpson's diversity index. Whichever DNA sequence was most abundant in the deep sequencing data was defined as the immunodominant clone. CDR3 amino acid sequences were checked for sharing across subjects and were also compared against the VDJdb database and published repertoires. The public reads were reprocessed in TCRdb via fastp at Q25 and MiXCR, keeping in-frame beta chains. Rows with one shared CDR3 protein collapse into an entry with the most common genes and DNA. TCRdb, not the authors, supplied the V and J calls. Across this sample there are around 180,000 distinct CDR3 sequences, with 50% to 75% seen only once. Roughly 46% of the sample is taken by the ten largest.

Including the terminal cysteine and phenylalanine, the CDR3 comprises 13 residues. The DNA shown is the 39-base CDR3, in frame from base 1. V and J lose 2 bases and 7 bases, and a span of 6 bases separates them. CDR1 is given as SGHTA and CDR2 as FQGTGA, both from the germline V gene. The chain links TRBV7-3 with TRBJ1-6; confidence is insufficient to name the D gene. The sequenced sample was sorted CD4+, CD8+, or CD8+CD57+ T cells (not recorded which) from PBMCs. This sequence was found in a human donor with severe aplastic anemia or a healthy control (not recorded which). CDR3 sequence: CASSLEGNSPLHF. The bases are TGTGCCAGCAGCTTAGAAGGGAATTCACCCCTCCACTTT.